What follows are 14 T cell receptor beta chains derived from one specimen sequenced in a study of blood T cells in healthy people across ages. Sample-barcoded 5' priming and a J-beta primer mix drove a second PCR of about 6 to 12 cycles. TCRdb analysed the 5' RACE reads with MiXCR anew, one entry per CDR3 protein. The table lists 980,000 or so distinct CDR3 sequences, around 48% of them singletons. Source material: blood. These receptors were collected from a man between 25 and 39 years old in good health.

This clonotype was recorded a few times. CDR3 DNA: TGCAGCGTTAAGGAGGGTTACGAGCAGTACTTC. Translating gives CSVKEGYEQYF. The chain joins TRBV29-1 to TRBJ2-7, with a weak D call TRBD2 (6 bases). The CDR3 contains 11 residues. Germline V CDR1 and CDR2: SQVTM, ANQGSEA. Deletions cut 5 bases from V and 4 bases from J, with 9 bases between.

The chain couples TRBV29-1 to TRBJ2-6; D is undetermined. V lost 5 bases, J lost 0 bases, and 5 bases lay in between. This CDR3 is built from 13 residues. Germline lookup yields CDR1 SQVTM and CDR2 ANQGSEA. The DNA of the CDR3 is TGCAGCGTTAAACGCTCTGGGGCCAACGTCCTGACTTTC. Its translation is CSVKRSGANVLTF.

The gene calls are TRBV4-2 and TRBJ2-3; maybe TRBD1 (7 bases). The CDR3 extends over 15 amino acids. Looked up from germline, CDR1 is LGHNA and CDR2 is YNFKEQ. Deletions cut 4 bases from V and 6 bases from J, with 17 bases between. This CDR3 reads CASSRGGQAGDTQYF. The CDR3 coding sequence is TGTGCCAGCAGCCGGGGAGGACAGGCCGGGGATACGCAGTATTTT.

The count of this clonotype is one. This chain links TRBV25-1 with TRBJ1-1, with 9 nucleotides matching TRBD1. Germline CDR1 MGHDK, CDR2 SYGVNS. This CDR3 contains 15 residues. After removal of 5 bases from V and 2 bases from J, the junction contained 6 bases not matched to a gene. The CDR3 DNA follows: TGTGCCAGCAGTACCCCACAGGGGGCCAACACTGAAGCTTTCTTT. Encoded protein: CASSTPQGANTEAFF.

The chain uses TRBV20-1 and TRBJ2-7, with 8 bases lining up with TRBD2. The assigned J gene may be wrong: the sequence end matches TRBJ2-5 better. Per the germline V gene, CDR1 is DFQATT and CDR2 is SNEGSKA (reference sequence). The CDR3 is made up of 13 amino acids. The CDR3: CSARPGLAGTQYF. The CDR3 DNA is TGCAGTGCTAGACCCGGACTAGCTGGGACCCAGTACTTC.

The rearrangement links TRBV6-6 to TRBJ1-5; D is unclear. Trimming took off 0 bases at V and 7 bases at J, with 10 bases between the two ends. Per the germline V gene, CDR1 is MNHNY and CDR2 is SVGAGI (reference sequence). The CDR3 extends over 14 amino acids. The CDR3 DNA reads TGTGCCAGCAGTTACTCCAAGGCTGGGCAGCCCCAGCATTTT. It translates to CASSYSKAGQPQHF.

CDR3 nucleotides: TGCAGTGCTAGCGGGGGTTCGGCCAAAAACATTCAGTACTTC. This translates into CSASGGSAKNIQYF. This sequence joins TRBV20-1 and TRBJ2-4; D is possibly TRBD2 (6 bases). The CDR3 runs to 14 residues. The ends were cut back, 3 bases at V and 1 base at J, with 10 bases in the middle. CDR1 is DFQATT and CDR2 is SNEGSKA in the germline V gene (reference sequence).

This chain joins TRBV27 and TRBJ1-2; D perhaps matches TRBD1 (5 bases). This CDR3 comprises 17 residues. Trimming removed 0 bases at V and 7 bases at J, with 21 bases between. CDR1 is MNHEY and CDR2 is SMNVEV in the germline V gene (reference sequence). The CDR3: CASSLSGGGQSYGGYTF. CDR3 DNA: TGTGCCAGCAGTTTATCGGGGGGAGGGCAGTCCTACGGTGGCTACACCTTC.

The chain is built from TRBV7-9 and TRBJ2-7, with D possibly TRBD1 on 5 matching bases. V was pared by 4 bases and J by 2 bases, with 18 bases between. Germline values: CDR1 SEHNR, CDR2 FQNEAQ (reference sequence). The CDR3 is made up of 16 amino acids. CDR3 loop: CASSSESDSRPYEQYF. CDR3 sequence (DNA): TGTGCCAGCAGCTCGGAGAGCGACAGTCGCCCCTACGAGCAGTACTTC.

In regard to this clonotype: This may stem from a read error, because a much larger clone lies one nucleotide away. The J gene is TRBJ2-1, the V gene TRBV6-2 or TRBV6-3; D not certain. The CDR3 is 12 residues long. CDR1 is MNHEY and CDR2 is SVGEGT in the germline V gene. V lost 2 bases to trimming and J lost 10 bases, with 9 bases between them. In DNA form, the CDR3 reads TGTGCCAGCAGTTACGGAGATTACGAGCAGTTCTTC. Translated: CASSYGDYEQFF.

As concerns this clonotype: A far larger clone is only one base removed, so a read error is likely. V usage is TRBV11-2 and J usage is TRBJ2-7; TRBD1 might be the D (5 bases). V gave up 2 bases and J gave up 6 bases, with 8 bases separating them. CDR3 length: 12 amino acids. Per the germline V gene, CDR1 is SGHAT and CDR2 is FQNNGV. Here the CDR3 DNA reads TGTGCCAGCAGCTTACAGGGCTGCGAGCAGTACTTC. This encodes CASSLQGCEQYF. The complete variable domain, with remaining parts taken from reference TRBV11-2 and TRBJ2-7, reads EAGVAQSPRYKIIEKRQSVAFWCNPISGHATLYWYQQILGQGPKLLIQFQNNGVVDDSQLPKDRFSAERLKGVDSTLKIQPAKLEDSAVYLCASSLQGCEQYFGPGTRLTVT.

In this sample, this clonotype turned up a few times. This chain connects TRBV5-1 to TRBJ2-1; D call uncertain. Germline values: CDR1 SGHRS, CDR2 YFSETQ. This CDR3 spans 14 amino acids. V gave up 7 bases and J gave up 4 bases, with 15 bases separating them. The CDR3 nucleotides are TGCGCCAGCGCGGCGTCAGGTCCATACAATGAGCAGTTCTTC. Its protein product is CASAASGPYNEQFF.

This chain uses TRBV9 with TRBJ2-4; tentatively, D is TRBD1 or TRBD2 (5 bases each). The closer fit of TRBJ2-7 to the DNA end suggests the J call may be wrong. The CDR3 contains 15 residues. Germline V gene data show CDR1 as SGDLS and CDR2 as YYNGEE. The CDR3 sequence: CASSPEWGPSYEQYF. The CDR3 DNA follows: TGTGCCAGCAGCCCCGAATGGGGACCCTCCTACGAGCAGTACTTC.

This clonotype was counted between two and nine times. CDR3 loop: CASKTGTGGGRGNQPQHF. Written as DNA, the CDR3 is TGTGCCAGCAAGACGGGAACAGGGGGGGGTCGAGGCAATCAGCCCCAGCATTTT. The chain combines TRBV6-1 with TRBJ1-5; 8 bases agree with TRBD1. This CDR3 spans 18 amino acids. Germline V gene data show CDR1 as MNHNS and CDR2 as SASEGT. After removal of 7 bases from V and 2 bases from J, the junction contained 16 bases not matched to a gene.